These T cell receptor beta chains were read from a single sample in a study of OX40 agonist ivuxolimab in advanced cancers. Generated by immunoSEQ multiplex PCR, the TCRdb table keeps only in-frame clones and is missing some. The table has around 67,000 clones, about 85% seen once. The sequences come from CD4+ or CD8+ T cells sorted from blood, collected in a trial of the OX40 agonist ivuxolimab. The source of these receptors is an adult with an advanced solid tumor such as melanoma, head and neck, liver or kidney cancer. The CDR3 runs from the conserved cysteine through the conserved F or W. The order of the fields is J gene, V gene, D gene, clone size, CDR3 protein, CDR3 DNA. D genes are given only for firm matches. Clone sizes are given selectively: once, few, many, or a class where the clone is expanded.

TRBJ2-7 TRBV6-4 TRBD2 NA CASTQRLAPGHPYEQYF TGTGCCAGCACCCAGAGACTAGCGCCTGGGCACCCCTACGAGCAGTACTTC
TRBJ2-1 TRBV7-3 TRBD2 once CASSLIAGGLNEQFF TGTGCCAGCAGCTTAATAGCGGGTGGGCTCAATGAGCAGTTCTTC
TRBJ2-1 TRBV28 TRBD2 NA CASSLGLAGARQFF TGTGCCAGCAGTTTAGGACTAGCGGGAGCCCGGCAGTTCTTC
TRBJ2-7 TRBV19 NA NA CASSIGAVVDEQYF TGTGCCAGTAGTATAGGAGCAGTGGTCGACGAGCAGTACTTC
TRBJ2-7 TRBV7-8 NA NA CASSLVGFAYEQYF TGTGCCAGCAGCTTAGTTGGTTTTGCCTACGAGCAGTACTTC
TRBJ2-1 TRBV7-9 NA NA CASSLELGYNEQFF TGTGCCAGCAGCTTAGAATTAGGCTACAATGAGCAGTTCTTC
TRBJ1-6 TRBV11-2 TRBD1 NA CASSSYRGPNSPLHF TGTGCCAGCAGCTCTTACAGGGGCCCGAATTCACCCCTCCACTTT
TRBJ1-1 TRBV28 TRBD1 NA CASSPITGVGNTEAFF TGTGCCAGCAGTCCTATCACAGGGGTGGGGAACACTGAAGCTTTCTTT
TRBJ1-2 TRBV5-1 TRBD1 NA CASSSGQGSGYTF TGCGCCAGCAGCTCCGGACAGGGGTCTGGCTACACCTTC
TRBJ1-2 TRBV18 TRBD1 NA CASSLSTGGRDGYTF TGTGCCAGCTCACTATCGACAGGGGGAAGGGATGGCTACACCTTC
TRBJ1-5 TRBV19 NA NA CASSHRAQPQHF TGTGCCAGTAGTCACAGGGCTCAGCCCCAGCATTTT
TRBJ2-6 TRBV29-1 NA NA CSVDDSGANVLTF TGCAGCGTTGACGACTCTGGGGCCAACGTCCTGACTTTC
TRBJ2-2 TRBV4-2 TRBD2 NA CASSQHTSGRSVTGELFF TGTGCCAGTAGCCAACATACTAGCGGGAGGTCGGTCACCGGGGAGCTGTTTTTT